The T cell receptor (beta chain) under discussion was sequenced for a study of shared clonotypes between healthy human individuals. Germline V gene lookup returns CDR1 MNHNS and CDR2 SASEGT. Deletions cut 8 bases from V and 3 bases from J, with 20 bases between. This CDR3 comprises 15 residues. Method: immunoSEQ multiplex PCR; TCRdb's copy keeps in-frame clones and lacks some. The repertoire consists of some 2,400,000 clones, with approximately 96% occurring once and the leading ten covering about 0.13%. This receptor was taken from a man aged 18-30 years in good health. The sample taken for sequencing was naive CD4+ T cells sorted from blood. This sample's subset: CD45RA+ positively selected. The chain joins TRBV6-1 to TRBJ2-7; D may be TRBD2 (6 bases). The chain's CDR3 is CASSRERAYGYEQYF. Written as DNA, the CDR3 is TGTGCCAGCTCTCGAGAGCGGGCATACGGCTACGAGCAGTACTTC.